This T cell receptor (beta chain) was identified during a study of OX40 agonist ivuxolimab in advanced cancers. Germline lookup yields CDR1 SGHTA and CDR2 FQGNSA. The CDR3 contains 12 residues. The ends lost 4 bases at V and 12 bases at J; junction bases unmatched: 4. Libraries were prepared by immunoSEQ multiplex PCR; TCRdb keeps only in-frame clonotypes and omits some of them. This table has roughly 80,000 clones, roughly 83% appearing once. The chain links TRBV7-2 to TRBJ1-5; 9 bases fit TRBD1. The sequence came from an adult with an advanced solid tumor such as melanoma, head and neck, liver or kidney cancer. Sample: CD4+ or CD8+ T cells sorted from blood, taken in a trial of the OX40 agonist ivuxolimab. CDR3 in DNA: TGTGCCAGCAGCTACAGGGGGCGGGACCAGCATTTT. It is translated as CASSYRGRDQHF.